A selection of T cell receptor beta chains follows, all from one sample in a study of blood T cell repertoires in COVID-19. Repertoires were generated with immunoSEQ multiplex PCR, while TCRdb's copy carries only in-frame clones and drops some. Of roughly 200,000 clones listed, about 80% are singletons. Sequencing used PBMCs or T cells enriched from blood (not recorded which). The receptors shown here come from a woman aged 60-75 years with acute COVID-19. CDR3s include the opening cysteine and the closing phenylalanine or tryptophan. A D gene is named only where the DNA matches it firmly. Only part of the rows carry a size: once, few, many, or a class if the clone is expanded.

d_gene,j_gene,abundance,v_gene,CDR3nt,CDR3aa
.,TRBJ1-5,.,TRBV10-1,TGCGCCAGCAGTAGGGGAAATAGCAATCAGCCCCAGCATTTT,CASSRGNSNQPQHF
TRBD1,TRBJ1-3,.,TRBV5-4,TGTGCCAGCAGCTTGGCAGGGGGCGGGTCTGGAAACACCATATATTTT,CASSLAGGGSGNTIYF
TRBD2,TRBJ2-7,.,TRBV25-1,TGTGCCAGCAGTCTTGGGGGGGTCCAGGAGCAGTACTTC,CASSLGGVQEQYF
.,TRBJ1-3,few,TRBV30,TGTGCCTGGAGTTTCGGGGTCGGAAACACCATATATTTT,CAWSFGVGNTIYF
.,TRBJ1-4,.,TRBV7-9,TGTGCCAGCAGCTCGAACACGAATCAGGGGAGTAATGAAAAACTGTTTTTT,CASSSNTNQGSNEKLFF
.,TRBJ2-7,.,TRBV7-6,TGTGCCAGCAGCTCCGCCACTGGCGGGGGCCTCCCGGTAGGGCAGTACTTC,CASSSATGGGLPVGQYF
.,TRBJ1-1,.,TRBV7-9,TGTGCCAGCAGCCGAGGGGACTCGAACACTGAAGCTTTCTTT,CASSRGDSNTEAFF
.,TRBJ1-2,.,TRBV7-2,TGTGCCAGCAGCTCCGGAGGGGGGGGTGGTTATGGCTACACCTTC,CASSSGGGGGYGYTF
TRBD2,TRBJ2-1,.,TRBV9,TGTGCCAGCAGCGGGCGGGAGCCCTACAATGAGCAGTTCTTC,CASSGREPYNEQFF
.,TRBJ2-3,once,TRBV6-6,TGTGCCAGCAGCAAGGAGTATAGCACAGATACGCAGTATTTT,CASSKEYSTDTQYF
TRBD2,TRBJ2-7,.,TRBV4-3,TGCGCCAGCAGCCGCGCCTGGACTAGCGGCTACGAGCAGTACTTC,CASSRAWTSGYEQYF
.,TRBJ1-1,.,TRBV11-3,TGTGCCAGCAGCCTCGGGGTGGGCACTGAAGCTTTCTTT,CASSLGVGTEAFF
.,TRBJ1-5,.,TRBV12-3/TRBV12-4,TGTGCCAGCAGTTTAGCGAGTCAGCCCCAGCATTTT,CASSLASQPQHF
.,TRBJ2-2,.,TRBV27,TGTGCCAGCAGCGCGTTTATGGACACCGGGGAGCTGTTTTTT,CASSAFMDTGELFF
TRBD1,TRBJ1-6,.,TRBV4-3,TGCGCCAGCAGCCAGACAGGGACCCAGAGCTCCTATAATTCACCCCTCCACTTT,CASSQTGTQSSYNSPLHF
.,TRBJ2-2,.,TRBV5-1,TGCGCCAGCAGCTTGGAACAGGCGAACACCGGGGAGCTGTTTTTT,CASSLEQANTGELFF